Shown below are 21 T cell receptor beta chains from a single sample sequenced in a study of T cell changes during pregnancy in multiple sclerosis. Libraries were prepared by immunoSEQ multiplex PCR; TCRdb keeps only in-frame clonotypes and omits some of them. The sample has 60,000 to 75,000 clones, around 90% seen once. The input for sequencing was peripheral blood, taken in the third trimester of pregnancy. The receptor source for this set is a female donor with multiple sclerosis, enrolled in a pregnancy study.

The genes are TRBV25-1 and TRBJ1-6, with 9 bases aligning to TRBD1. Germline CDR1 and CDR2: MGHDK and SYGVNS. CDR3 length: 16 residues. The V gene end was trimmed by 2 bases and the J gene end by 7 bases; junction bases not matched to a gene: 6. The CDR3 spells CASSEGTGFGNSPLHF. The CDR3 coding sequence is TGTGCCAGCAGTGAAGGGACAGGGTTCGGGAATTCACCCCTCCACTTT.

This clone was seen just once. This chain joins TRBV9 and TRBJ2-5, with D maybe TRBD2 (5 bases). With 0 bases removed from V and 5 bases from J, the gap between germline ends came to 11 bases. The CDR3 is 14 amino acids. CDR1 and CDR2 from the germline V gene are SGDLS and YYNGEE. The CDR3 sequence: CASSVAGNGETQYF. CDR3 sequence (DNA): TGTGCCAGCAGCGTAGCGGGGAACGGGGAGACCCAGTACTTC.

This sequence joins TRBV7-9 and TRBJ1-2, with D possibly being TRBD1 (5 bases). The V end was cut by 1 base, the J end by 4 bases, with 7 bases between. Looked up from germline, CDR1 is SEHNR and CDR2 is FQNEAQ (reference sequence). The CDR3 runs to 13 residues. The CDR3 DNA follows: TGTGCCAGCAGCTTAGGGGGCGGCTATGGCTACACCTTC. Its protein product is CASSLGGGYGYTF.

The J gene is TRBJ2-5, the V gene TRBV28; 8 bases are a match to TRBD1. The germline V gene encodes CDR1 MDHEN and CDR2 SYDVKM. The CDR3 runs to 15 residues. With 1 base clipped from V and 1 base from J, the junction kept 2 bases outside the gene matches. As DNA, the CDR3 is TGTGCCAGCAGTTTATCGACAGGGGTCCAAGAGACCCAGTACTTC. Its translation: CASSLSTGVQETQYF.

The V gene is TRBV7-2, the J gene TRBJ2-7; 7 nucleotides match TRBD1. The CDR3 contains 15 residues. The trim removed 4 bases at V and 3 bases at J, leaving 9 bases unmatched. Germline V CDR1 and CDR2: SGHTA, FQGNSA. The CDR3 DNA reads TGTGCCAGCAGCTCGTACAGGGGCCCCGGCTACGAGCAGTACTTC. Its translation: CASSSYRGPGYEQYF.

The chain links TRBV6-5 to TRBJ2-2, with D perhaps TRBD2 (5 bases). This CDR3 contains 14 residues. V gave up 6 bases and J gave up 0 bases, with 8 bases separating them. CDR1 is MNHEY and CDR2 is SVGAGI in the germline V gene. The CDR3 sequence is CASSSGTNTGELFF. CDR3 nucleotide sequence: TGTGCCAGCAGCTCCGGGACGAACACCGGGGAGCTGTTTTTT.

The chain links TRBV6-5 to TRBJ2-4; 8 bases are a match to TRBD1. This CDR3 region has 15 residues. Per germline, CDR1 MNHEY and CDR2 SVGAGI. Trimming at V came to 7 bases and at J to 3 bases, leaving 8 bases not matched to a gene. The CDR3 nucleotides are TGTGCCAGCAAGAGAACAGGGGGTGTCAAAAACATTCAGTACTTC. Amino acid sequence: CASKRTGGVKNIQYF.

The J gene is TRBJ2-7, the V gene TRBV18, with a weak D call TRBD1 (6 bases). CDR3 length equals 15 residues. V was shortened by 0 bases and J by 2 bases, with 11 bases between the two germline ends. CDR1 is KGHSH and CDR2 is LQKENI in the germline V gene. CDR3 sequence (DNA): TGTGCCAGCTCACCACCTTCAGGACAGCCCTACGAGCAGTACTTC. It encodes CASSPPSGQPYEQYF.

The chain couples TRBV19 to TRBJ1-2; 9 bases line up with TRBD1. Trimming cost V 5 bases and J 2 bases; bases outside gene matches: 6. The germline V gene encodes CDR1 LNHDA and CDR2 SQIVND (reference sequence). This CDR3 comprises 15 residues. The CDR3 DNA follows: TGTGCCAGTAGTCCAACCGGGACAGGGAACTATGGCTACACCTTC. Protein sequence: CASSPTGTGNYGYTF.

The CDR3 protein is CASKDRGHGWPQHF. CDR3 sequence (DNA): TGTGCCAGTAAGGACAGGGGGCACGGTTGGCCCCAGCATTTT. The chain uses TRBV19 and TRBJ1-5; 11 bases agree with TRBD1. The CDR3 is 14 amino acids. Germline loops: CDR1 LNHDA, CDR2 SQIVND (reference sequence). The V and J ends lost 7 bases and 9 bases, in that order; junction bases with no gene match: 8.

The CDR3: CASSLWDAGGDYEQYF. CDR3 coding DNA: TGTGCCAGCAGTTTATGGGATGCGGGGGGAGACTACGAGCAGTACTTC. The chain uses TRBV28 and TRBJ2-7; 8 bases line up with TRBD2. V was pared by 0 bases and J by 3 bases, with 7 bases of the junction left unmatched. Germline CDR1 and CDR2: MDHEN and SYDVKM. This CDR3 is 16 amino acids long.

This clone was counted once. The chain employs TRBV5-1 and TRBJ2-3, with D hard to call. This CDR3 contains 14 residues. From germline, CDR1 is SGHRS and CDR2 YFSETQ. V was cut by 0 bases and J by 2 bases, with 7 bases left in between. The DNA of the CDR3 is TGCGCCAGCAGCTTGGATAGCCCCACAGATACGCAGTATTTT. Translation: CASSLDSPTDTQYF.

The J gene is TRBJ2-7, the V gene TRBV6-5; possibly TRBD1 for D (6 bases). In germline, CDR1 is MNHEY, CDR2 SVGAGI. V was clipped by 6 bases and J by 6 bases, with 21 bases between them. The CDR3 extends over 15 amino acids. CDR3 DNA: TGTGCCAGCAGGTATTCGACAGGATCTTTAGGCGAGCAGTACTTC. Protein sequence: CASRYSTGSLGEQYF.

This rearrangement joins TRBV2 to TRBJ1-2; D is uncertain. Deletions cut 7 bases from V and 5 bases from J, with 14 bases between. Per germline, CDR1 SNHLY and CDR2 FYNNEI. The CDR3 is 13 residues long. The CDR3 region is CASTDGEAYGYTF. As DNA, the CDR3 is TGTGCCAGCACGGACGGGGAGGCTTATGGCTACACCTTC.

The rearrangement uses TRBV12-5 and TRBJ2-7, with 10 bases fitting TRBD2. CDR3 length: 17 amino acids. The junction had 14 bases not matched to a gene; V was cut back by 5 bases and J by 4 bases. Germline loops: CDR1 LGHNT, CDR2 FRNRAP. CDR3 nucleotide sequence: TGTGCTAGTGGTAGGGGGGAGCTAGCGGGGGAGTTTTACGAGCAGTACTTC. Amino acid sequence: CASGRGELAGEFYEQYF.

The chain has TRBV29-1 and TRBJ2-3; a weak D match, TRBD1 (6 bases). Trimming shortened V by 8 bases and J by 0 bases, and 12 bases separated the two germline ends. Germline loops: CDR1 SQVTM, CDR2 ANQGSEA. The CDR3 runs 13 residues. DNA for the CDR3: TGCAGCTCCCGGGACACCAGCACAGATACGCAGTATTTT. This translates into CSSRDTSTDTQYF.

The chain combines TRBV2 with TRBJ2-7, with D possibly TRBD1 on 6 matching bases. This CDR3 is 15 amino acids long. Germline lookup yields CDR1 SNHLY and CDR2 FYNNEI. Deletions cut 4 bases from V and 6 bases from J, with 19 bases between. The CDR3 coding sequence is TGTGCCAGCAGTGCTCCAACAGGGCCCGGGGCCGAGCAGTACTTC. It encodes CASSAPTGPGAEQYF.

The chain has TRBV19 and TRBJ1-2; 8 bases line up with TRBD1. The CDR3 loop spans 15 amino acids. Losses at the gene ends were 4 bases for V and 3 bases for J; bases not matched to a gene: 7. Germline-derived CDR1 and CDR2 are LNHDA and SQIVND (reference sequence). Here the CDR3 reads CASSTPQGGDYGYTF. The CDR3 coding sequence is TGTGCCAGTAGTACCCCACAGGGGGGCGACTATGGCTACACCTTC.

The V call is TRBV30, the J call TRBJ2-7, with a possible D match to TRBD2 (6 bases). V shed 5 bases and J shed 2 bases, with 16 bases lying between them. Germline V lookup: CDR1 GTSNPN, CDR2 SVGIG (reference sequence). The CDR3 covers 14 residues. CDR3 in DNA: TGTGCCTGGTCCTTGGGGGGAGACCCCTACGAGCAGTACTTC. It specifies CAWSLGGDPYEQYF.

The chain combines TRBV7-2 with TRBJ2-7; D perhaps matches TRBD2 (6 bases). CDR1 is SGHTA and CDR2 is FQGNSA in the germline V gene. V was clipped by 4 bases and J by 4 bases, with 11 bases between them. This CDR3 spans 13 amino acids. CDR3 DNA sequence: TGTGCCAGCAGCTGGGCTAGCGAGTACGAGCAGTACTTC. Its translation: CASSWASEYEQYF.

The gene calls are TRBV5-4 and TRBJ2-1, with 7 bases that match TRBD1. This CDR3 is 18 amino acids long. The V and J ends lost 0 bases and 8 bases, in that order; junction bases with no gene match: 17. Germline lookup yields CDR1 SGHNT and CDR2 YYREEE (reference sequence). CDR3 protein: CASSLALGYEGARDEQFF. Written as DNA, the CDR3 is TGTGCCAGCAGCTTGGCCCTGGGGTACGAGGGGGCCCGAGATGAGCAGTTCTTC.